This TCR beta chain was captured by sequencing in a study of post-analysis software for immune sequencing data. About the study: As for disease course, relapsing-remitting, secondary progressive and progressive-relapsing multiple sclerosis were all included. General observations from the study: Strong co-clustering by F measure was evident for samples that had been prepared in the same batch. Higher frequency in patients than in controls was seen for roughly 5 TRBV segments, with TRBV5-6, TRBV5-1 and TRBV20-1 among them. Normalized Chao1 diversity was significantly reduced in patients versus controls.

cDNA libraries for TCR beta contained unique molecular identifiers. Each CDR3 protein is one row after TCRdb ran MiXCR on the PCR reads. The sample includes roughly 430,000 distinct CDR3 sequences, approximately 39% of them seen just once. A few counts support this clonotype. As yet, its antigen is unknown. CDR1 and CDR2 from the germline V gene are MDHEN and SYDVKM. The CDR3 is 15 amino acids. Trimming shortened V by 2 bases and J by 3 bases, and 14 bases separated the two germline ends. The sample was blood. The gene calls are TRBV28 and TRBJ2-7; no reliable D call. The TCR was taken from a girl aged 2-10 years with multiple sclerosis. The DNA of the CDR3 is TGTGCCAGCAGTTTAGCCGGAACTGGATTCTACGAGCAGTACTTC. Translation: CASSLAGTGFYEQYF.